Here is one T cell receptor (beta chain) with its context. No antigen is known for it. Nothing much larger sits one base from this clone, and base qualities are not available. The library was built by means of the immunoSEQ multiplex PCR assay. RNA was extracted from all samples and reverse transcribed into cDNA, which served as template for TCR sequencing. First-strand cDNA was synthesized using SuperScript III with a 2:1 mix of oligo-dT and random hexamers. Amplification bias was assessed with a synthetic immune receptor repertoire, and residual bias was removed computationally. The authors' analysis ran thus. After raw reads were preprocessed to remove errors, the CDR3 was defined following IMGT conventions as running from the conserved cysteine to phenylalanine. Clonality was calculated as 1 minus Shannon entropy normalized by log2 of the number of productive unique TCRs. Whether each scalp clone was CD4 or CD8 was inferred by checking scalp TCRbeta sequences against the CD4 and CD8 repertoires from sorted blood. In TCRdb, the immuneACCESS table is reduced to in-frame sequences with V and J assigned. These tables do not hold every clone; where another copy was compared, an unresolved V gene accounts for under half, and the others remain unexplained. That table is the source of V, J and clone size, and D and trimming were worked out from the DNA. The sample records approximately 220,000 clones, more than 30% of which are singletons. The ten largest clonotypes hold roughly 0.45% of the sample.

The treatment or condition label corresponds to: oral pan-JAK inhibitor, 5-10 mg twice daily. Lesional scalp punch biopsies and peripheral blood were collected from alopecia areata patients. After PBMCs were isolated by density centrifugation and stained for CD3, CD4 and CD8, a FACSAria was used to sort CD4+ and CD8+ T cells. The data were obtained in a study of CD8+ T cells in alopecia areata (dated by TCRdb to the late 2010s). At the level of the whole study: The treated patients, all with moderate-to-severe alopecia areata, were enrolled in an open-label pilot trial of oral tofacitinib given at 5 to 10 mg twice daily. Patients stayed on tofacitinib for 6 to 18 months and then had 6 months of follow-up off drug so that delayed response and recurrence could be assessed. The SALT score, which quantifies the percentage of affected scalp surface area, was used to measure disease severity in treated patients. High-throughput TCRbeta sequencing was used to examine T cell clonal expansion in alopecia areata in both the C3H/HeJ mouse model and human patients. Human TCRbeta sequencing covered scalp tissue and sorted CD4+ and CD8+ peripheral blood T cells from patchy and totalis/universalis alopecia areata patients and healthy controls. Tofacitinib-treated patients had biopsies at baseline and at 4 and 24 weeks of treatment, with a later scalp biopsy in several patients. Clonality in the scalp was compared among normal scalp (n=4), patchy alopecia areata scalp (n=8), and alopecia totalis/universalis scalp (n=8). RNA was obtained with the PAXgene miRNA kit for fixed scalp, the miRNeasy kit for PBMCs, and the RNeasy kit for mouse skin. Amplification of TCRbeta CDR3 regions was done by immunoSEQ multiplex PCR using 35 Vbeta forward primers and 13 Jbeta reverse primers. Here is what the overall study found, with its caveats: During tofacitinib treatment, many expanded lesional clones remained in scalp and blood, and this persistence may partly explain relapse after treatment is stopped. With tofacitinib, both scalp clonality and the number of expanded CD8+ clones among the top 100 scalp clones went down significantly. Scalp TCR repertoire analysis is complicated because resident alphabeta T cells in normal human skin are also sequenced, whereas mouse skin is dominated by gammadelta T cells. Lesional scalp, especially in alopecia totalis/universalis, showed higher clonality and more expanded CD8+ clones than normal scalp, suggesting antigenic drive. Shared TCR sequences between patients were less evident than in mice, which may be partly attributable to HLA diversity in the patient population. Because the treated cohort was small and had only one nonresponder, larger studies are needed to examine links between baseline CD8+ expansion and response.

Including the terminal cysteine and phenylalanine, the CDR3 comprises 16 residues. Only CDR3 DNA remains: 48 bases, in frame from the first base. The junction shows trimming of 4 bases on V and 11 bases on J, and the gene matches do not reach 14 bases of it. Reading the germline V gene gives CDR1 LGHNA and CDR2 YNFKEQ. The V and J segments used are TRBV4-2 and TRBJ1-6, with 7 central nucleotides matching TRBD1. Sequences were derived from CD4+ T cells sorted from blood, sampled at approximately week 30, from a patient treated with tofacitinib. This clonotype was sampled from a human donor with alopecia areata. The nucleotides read TGTGCCAGCAGCCCCAGCCGGACAGGTGCAGGAGCACCCCTCCACTTT. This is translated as CASSPSRTGAGAPLHF.